This is a list of T cell receptor beta chains from one sample in a study of blood T cell repertoires in COVID-19. The repertoire was sequenced with immunoSEQ multiplex PCR; TCRdb's copy has only in-frame clones and lacks some. The sample has nearly 350,000 clones; over 70% are singletons. Sequenced material: peripheral blood. The receptors shown here come from a woman aged 45-59 years with COVID-19, enrolled during active disease. Both conserved end residues are part of each CDR3. Only part of the rows carry a size: once, few, many, or a class if the clone is expanded.

size: .
J: TRBJ1-2
V: TRBV7-2
length: 15
CDR3: CASSLEVGGARDYTF

size: .
J: TRBJ2-7
V: TRBV6-5
length: 13
CDR3: CASRAQRGYEQYF

size: .
J: TRBJ2-7
V: TRBV18
length: 14
CDR3: CASSPGQVNYEQYF

size: once
J: TRBJ2-5
V: TRBV6-5
length: 15
CDR3: CASSLDPGGQETQYF

size: .
J: TRBJ1-2
V: TRBV6-6
length: 14
CDR3: CASSGTGGGYGYTF

size: .
J: TRBJ2-1
V: TRBV5-1
length: 17
CDR3: CASSYDGRGLAYNEQFF

size: .
J: TRBJ1-1
V: TRBV14
length: 18
CDR3: CASSHTLGAWGHNTEAFF

size: .
J: TRBJ2-5
V: TRBV3-1/TRBV3-2
length: 15
CDR3: CASSQPGVSRETQYF

size: .
J: TRBJ1-1
V: TRBV18
length: 14
CDR3: CASSRRQPATEAFF

size: .
J: TRBJ1-5
V: TRBV5-4
length: 16
CDR3: CASSYPDKGINQPQHF

size: .
J: TRBJ1-1
V: TRBV20-1
length: 11
CDR3: CSLEGDTEAFF

size: .
J: TRBJ1-2
V: TRBV13
length: 13
CDR3: CASSGGDNYGYTF

size: .
J: TRBJ2-5
V: TRBV24-1
length: 16
CDR3: CATSDTSGSPQETQYF

size: .
J: TRBJ2-7
V: TRBV29-1
length: 13
CDR3: CSVAGQGIGEQYF

size: few
J: TRBJ1-6
V: TRBV19
length: 14
CDR3: CASSDGQGFSPLHF

size: .
J: TRBJ1-2
V: TRBV18
length: 14
CDR3: CASSRDTTNYGYTF

size: .
J: TRBJ2-4
V: TRBV15
length: 15
CDR3: CATSVRRGAKNIQYF